These 24 T cell receptor beta chains came from one sample sequenced in a study of identical twins' blood T cells. TCRdb itself ran the 5' RACE reads through MiXCR, one entry per CDR3 protein. The data contain fewer than 450,000 distinct CDR3 sequences, over 25% of them seen just once; the ten biggest clones take up 6.1%. The sequenced sample consisted of PBMCs. These receptors were obtained from a woman aged 18-49 years in good health.

The V call is TRBV5-1, the J call TRBJ2-1; D is perhaps TRBD2 (6 bases). The CDR3 is 12 residues long. Deletions cut 4 bases from V and 9 bases from J, with 11 bases between. The germline gives CDR1 SGHRS, CDR2 YFSETQ. The CDR3 region is CASSVLGGEQFF. Here the CDR3 DNA reads TGCGCCAGCAGCGTCCTCGGGGGTGAGCAGTTCTTC.

As regards this clonotype: Being one base from a much bigger clone, this may be a read error. V and J are TRBV4-3 and TRBJ2-1, with D uncertain. Germline lookup yields CDR1 LGHNA and CDR2 YSLEER. This CDR3 is 12 amino acids long. This CDR3 is CANSSPWNEQFF. The DNA for the CDR3 is TGCGCCAACAGCTCCCCTTGGAATGAGCAGTTCTTC.

This clonotype was seen more than once but under ten times. The V gene is TRBV7-2, the J gene TRBJ2-3; 7 bases are a match to TRBD1. Germline CDR1 reads SGHTA; CDR2 reads FQGNSA. The CDR3 is 16 amino acids. J gave up 2 bases and V 8 bases, and 13 bases lay outside the gene matches. The CDR3 DNA is TGTGCCAGCCGAAAATTCACAGGGGCCCTCACAGATACGCAGTATTTT. This encodes CASRKFTGALTDTQYF. Supplemented by reference TRBV7-2 and TRBJ2-3, the full variable domain reads GAGVSQSPSNKVTEKGKDVELRCDPISGHTALYWYRQSLGQGLEFLIYFQGNSAPDKSGLPSDRFSAERTGGSVSTLTIQRTQQEDSAVYLCASRKFTGALTDTQYFGPGTRLTVL.

The chain employs TRBV19 and TRBJ1-1; 10 bases agree with TRBD1. Germline V gene sequence: CDR1 LNHDA, CDR2 SQIVND (reference sequence). The CDR3 spans 14 residues. Trimming cost V 6 bases and J 6 bases; bases outside gene matches: 7. The CDR3: CASSRRTGGAEAFF. DNA of the CDR3: TGTGCCAGTAGCAGACGGACAGGGGGGGCTGAAGCTTTCTTT.

As regards this clonotype: The conserved phenylalanine or tryptophan is not found at the CDR3 terminus, so this likely reflects a read error. The chain recombines TRBV29-1 with TRBJ1-2; a possible D gene is TRBD1 (5 bases). Germline loops: CDR1 SQVTM, CDR2 ANQGSEA. V lost 7 bases to trimming and J lost 3 bases, with 15 bases between them. The CDR3 is made up of 13 amino acids. CDR3: CSAHRGEDYGYTL. The CDR3 region has the DNA TGCAGCGCTCACCGGGGGGAAGACTATGGCTACACCCTC.

This clonotype was found a few times. The V gene is TRBV9, the J gene TRBJ1-4; 10 bases agree with TRBD1. There are 16 residues in the CDR3. Trimming cost V 1 base and J 8 bases; bases outside gene matches: 8. The V gene's germline CDR1 is SGDLS and CDR2 YYNGEE. The CDR3 sequence: CASSVYGTGAGEKLFF. In DNA, the CDR3 is TGTGCCAGCAGCGTATATGGGACAGGGGCCGGAGAAAAACTGTTTTTT.

A note on this clonotype: This may arise from a read error, as a much more abundant clone is one base away. This chain joins TRBV5-6 and TRBJ1-1, with D possibly matching TRBD1 (5 bases). Between the trimmed V and J ends, which lost 3 bases and 1 base, there was a span of 16 bases. Germline V gene data show CDR1 as SGHDT and CDR2 as YYEEEE. The CDR3 contains 16 residues. CDR3 residues: CASSSYGGGTNTEAFF. The CDR3 DNA reads TGTGCCAGCAGCTCCTACGGGGGAGGGACGAACACTGAAGCTTTCTTT.

This clonotype was observed a single time. The junction departs from germline at one end; a sequencing error may be responsible. The chain joins TRBV25-1 to TRBJ2-3; D call uncertain. Germline values: CDR1 MGHDK, CDR2 SYGVNS. The CDR3 is 11 residues long. For the CDR3, the DNA is TGTGCCAGCAGTGAAAGACGGCATAGGCATTTT. Translating it yields CASSERRHRHF.

This clonotype was seen repeatedly, ten times or more. At one end the junction does not follow the germline gene, possibly because of a read error. CDR3 nucleotides: TGTGCCAGCTCACCGGACAGTAACTATGGCTACACCTTC. It yields the protein CASSPDSNYGYTF. V usage is TRBV5-1 and J usage is TRBJ1-2, with a possible D match to TRBD1 (6 bases). This CDR3 is 13 amino acids long. Germline CDR1 SGHRS, CDR2 YFSETQ.

This clonotype has only a few counts. J is TRBJ2-7 and V is TRBV11-2; D is possibly TRBD2 (6 bases). V gave up 3 bases and J gave up 2 bases, with 14 bases separating them. Germline V gene data show CDR1 as SGHAT and CDR2 as FQNNGV. The CDR3 loop spans 15 amino acids. CDR3 amino acids: CASSFAGPSPYEQYF. In nucleotides, the CDR3 is TGTGCCAGCAGCTTTGCGGGACCCTCCCCCTACGAGCAGTACTTC.

This clonotype was found a few times. The gene calls are TRBV2 and TRBJ1-4; D is uncertain. The length of the CDR3 is 12 residues. Germline CDR1 is SNHLY and CDR2 is FYNNEI. Trimming shortened V by 7 bases and J by 7 bases, and 10 bases separated the two germline ends. CDR3 nucleotide sequence: TGTGCCAGCAAGCCTTGGGGTGAAAAACTGTTTTTT. Residues: CASKPWGEKLFF.

This clonotype was seen many times. This sequence joins TRBV12-3 or TRBV12-4 and TRBJ2-1; 9 bases align to TRBD1. The CDR3 runs 14 residues. Trimming took 3 bases from V and 6 from J; bases not matched to a gene: 3. This CDR3 reads CASSLGTGSNEQFF. In DNA form, the CDR3 reads TGTGCCAGCAGTTTGGGGACAGGGAGCAATGAGCAGTTCTTC.

Concerning this clonotype itself: A much more abundant neighbour one base away suggests this may be a read error. V gene TRBV29-1 combines with J gene TRBJ1-1; no reliable D call. The CDR3 totals 12 residues. The germline CDR1 and CDR2 sequences are SQVTM and ANQGSEA. CDR3 coding DNA: TGCATCGCACGAGGACGGAACACTGAAGCTTTCTTT. Translating it yields CIARGRNTEAFF. The full variable domain, in which reference TRBV29-1 and TRBJ1-1 provide the parts outside the CDR3, is SAVISQKPSRDICQRGTSLTIQCQVDSQVTMMFWYRQQPGQSLTLIATANQGSEATYESGFVIDKFPISRPNLTFSTLTVSNMSPEDSSIYLCIARGRNTEAFFGQGTRLTVV.

This clonotype came up many times. The J gene is TRBJ2-3, the V gene TRBV20-1; D unresolved. This CDR3 contains 12 residues. Germline CDR1 DFQATT, CDR2 SNEGSKA (reference sequence). V lost 8 bases and J 2 bases, leaving 11 bases between the germline ends. The CDR3 DNA follows: TGCAGTCCTCTACAAAACACAGATACGCAGTATTTT. Amino acids: CSPLQNTDTQYF.

This clonotype came up a few times. The V gene is TRBV29-1, the J gene TRBJ1-3, with no clear D. Germline V gene lookup returns CDR1 SQVTM and CDR2 ANQGSEA. Trimming took 4 bases from V and 4 from J, leaving 8 bases between them. The CDR3 has 12 amino acids. This CDR3 reads CSVGTAGNTIYF. The DNA for the CDR3 is TGCAGCGTTGGTACAGCCGGAAACACCATATATTTT.

This clonotype appeared a few times. The rearrangement links TRBV29-1 to TRBJ1-1; weak D call: TRBD1 (5 bases). The V and J ends lost 1 base and 1 base respectively, with 10 bases between them. The V gene's germline CDR1 is SQVTM and CDR2 ANQGSEA. The CDR3 length is 14 residues. The CDR3 region is CSVEVRGRNTEAFF. CDR3 bases: TGCAGCGTTGAAGTTCGGGGGAGGAACACTGAAGCTTTCTTT. The whole variable domain, filled in from reference TRBV29-1 and TRBJ1-1, reads SAVISQKPSRDICQRGTSLTIQCQVDSQVTMMFWYRQQPGQSLTLIATANQGSEATYESGFVIDKFPISRPNLTFSTLTVSNMSPEDSSIYLCSVEVRGRNTEAFFGQGTRLTVV.

This chain links TRBV7-9 with TRBJ2-4, with D possibly being TRBD1 or TRBD2 (5 bases each). The CDR3 covers 14 residues. V was cut by 5 bases and J by 3 bases, with 11 bases left in between. CDR1 and CDR2 (germline): SEHNR, FQNEAQ (reference sequence). The CDR3 DNA sequence: TGTGCCAGCAGCCATCAGGGAGACAAAAACATTCAGTACTTC. Amino acid sequence: CASSHQGDKNIQYF.

The rearrangement links TRBV5-6 to TRBJ1-2; D is perhaps TRBD1 (6 bases). V lost 1 base to trimming and J lost 2 bases, with 12 bases between them. Germline V CDR1 and CDR2: SGHDT, YYEEEE. The CDR3 length is 15 residues. CDR3 DNA: TGTGCCAGCAGCTTGTTGGACAGTAGGAACTATGGCTACACCTTC. The encoded protein is CASSLLDSRNYGYTF.

This clonotype was detected a few times. The gene calls are TRBV20-1 and TRBJ2-7, with a possible D match to TRBD1 (5 bases). V lost 5 bases to trimming and J lost 0 bases, with 14 bases between them. CDR1 and CDR2 (germline): DFQATT, SNEGSKA (reference sequence). The CDR3 is 14 residues long. In nucleotides, the CDR3 is TGCAGTGCTCCCGACAGCTTAAACTCCTACGAGCAGTACTTC. It codes for CSAPDSLNSYEQYF.

This clonotype was seen a few times. V gene TRBV5-1 combines with J gene TRBJ1-1; 7 nucleotides align to TRBD1. Germline assignment: CDR1 SGHRS and CDR2 YFSETQ. J was trimmed by 0 bases and V by 4 bases; bases with no gene match: 3. The CDR3 has 14 amino acids. The CDR3 here is CASSAQGVNTEAFF. CDR3 nucleotides: TGCGCCAGCAGCGCCCAGGGGGTGAACACTGAAGCTTTCTTT. Supplemented by reference TRBV5-1 and TRBJ1-1, the full variable domain reads KAGVTQTPRYLIKTRGQQVTLSCSPISGHRSVSWYQQTPGQGLQFLFEYFSETQRNKGNFPGRFSGRQFSNSRSEMNVSTLELGDSALYLCASSAQGVNTEAFFGQGTRLTVV.

Only a few counts were recorded for this clonotype. As DNA, the CDR3 is TGCAGTGCTACCTCCATGGGGCTAGCCAAAAACATTCAGTACTTC. Protein sequence: CSATSMGLAKNIQYF. The V call is TRBV20-1, the J call TRBJ2-4, with a possible D match to TRBD1 (5 bases). CDR3 length equals 15 residues. The germline CDR1 and CDR2 sequences are DFQATT and SNEGSKA (reference sequence). V lost 4 bases, J lost 0 bases, and 13 bases lay in between.

In this sample, this clonotype turned up many times. The genes are TRBV12-3 or TRBV12-4 and TRBJ1-1; possibly TRBD1 for D (5 bases). CDR3 length: 11 residues. Deletions cut 6 bases from V and 8 bases from J, with 10 bases between. The CDR3 here is CASRSSGEAFF. Written as DNA, the CDR3 is TGTGCCAGCAGATCATCAGGGGAAGCTTTCTTT.

J is TRBJ1-2 and V is TRBV29-1; weak D call: TRBD1 (6 bases). CDR1 and CDR2 from the germline V gene are SQVTM and ANQGSEA. V shed 2 bases and J shed 5 bases, with 9 bases lying between them. The CDR3 extends over 12 amino acids. The CDR3 DNA follows: TGCAGCGTTGAAAGGGGGATTTATGGCTACACCTTC. Translating it yields CSVERGIYGYTF.

This chain connects TRBV9 to TRBJ2-1, with D uncertain. CDR1 SGDLS and CDR2 YYNGEE come from the germline V gene. V dropped 2 bases and J dropped 5 bases, with 5 bases sitting between them. The CDR3 extends over 12 amino acids. The CDR3 nucleotides are TGTGCCAGCAGCGTCGGCGACAATGAGCAGTTCTTC. It translates to CASSVGDNEQFF.